These 7 T cell receptor beta chains were all obtained from the same sample, sequenced in a study of control samples from healthy donors and cancer patients. Assay: immunoSEQ multiplex PCR; the TCRdb copy retains only in-frame clones and omits some. The sample yields 65,000 to 80,000 clones, roughly 90% seen once. The specimen sequenced was PBMCs. These TCRs come from a woman in her fifties or sixties with head and neck cancer.

This chain joins TRBV5-1 and TRBJ1-4; D unresolved. The CDR3 loop spans 16 amino acids. The V and J ends lost 5 bases and 0 bases respectively, with 14 bases between them. Germline-derived CDR1 and CDR2 are SGHRS and YFSETQ. For the CDR3, the DNA is TGCGCCAGCAGAACTACCGGCGGAGCAACTAATGAAAAACTGTTTTTT. Encoded protein: CASRTTGGATNEKLFF.

This chain connects TRBV5-1 to TRBJ2-6, with 8 bases aligning to TRBD1. V lost 4 bases, J lost 0 bases, and 9 bases stayed unmatched. Germline V gene lookup returns CDR1 SGHRS and CDR2 YFSETQ. There are 18 residues in the CDR3. The CDR3 sequence is CASSAPGQEISGANVLTF. The CDR3 DNA sequence: TGCGCCAGCAGCGCCCCGGGACAGGAGATCTCTGGGGCCAACGTCCTGACTTTC.

CDR3 DNA sequence: TGTGCCAGCAGCTCCGGGGGACCTTACGAGCAGTACTTC. It translates to CASSSGGPYEQYF. The chain has TRBV11-3 and TRBJ2-7, with D tentatively TRBD2 (6 bases). The CDR3 extends over 13 amino acids. CDR1 and CDR2 (germline): SGHNT, YENEEA. The V end lost 4 bases, the J end lost 4 bases, and 11 bases lay between the germline ends. The whole variable domain, remainder taken from reference TRBV11-3 and TRBJ2-7, is EAGVVQSPRYKIIEKKQPVAFWCNPISGHNTLYWYLQNLGQGPELLIRYENEEAVDDSQLPKDRFSAERLKGVDSTLKIQPAELGDSAVYLCASSSGGPYEQYFGPGTRLTVT.

V gene TRBV6-6 combines with J gene TRBJ1-5; D uncertain. The germline gives CDR1 MNHNY, CDR2 SVGAGI (reference sequence). Trimming stripped 6 bases from V and 0 bases from J, with 6 bases between. There are 13 residues in the CDR3. The CDR3 DNA is TGTGCCAGCAGCCTCAGTAGCAATCAGCCCCAGCATTTT. Translating gives CASSLSSNQPQHF.

This clone appeared a few times. The rearrangement links TRBV7-9 to TRBJ2-5; possibly TRBD2 for D (6 bases). Germline V gene data show CDR1 as SEHNR and CDR2 as FQNEAQ (reference sequence). This CDR3 has 14 amino acids. Trimming left V 3 bases short and J 4 bases short, with 12 bases between. In DNA form, the CDR3 reads TGTGCCAGCAGCTTTGGGGGAGGCATAGAGACCCAGTACTTC. Translated, it gives CASSFGGGIETQYF.

This clone was found once. The sample contains more than one DNA sequence encoding this CDR3. The V call is TRBV9, the J call TRBJ2-5; no definite D call. This CDR3 comprises 16 residues. CDR1 and CDR2 from the germline V gene are SGDLS and YYNGEE. V lost 3 bases, J lost 0 bases, and 15 bases lay in between. The CDR3: CASSGPGRRYQETQYF. The CDR3 DNA follows: TGTGCCAGCAGCGGGCCCGGCCGACGGTACCAAGAGACCCAGTACTTC.

The genes are TRBV28 and TRBJ2-5; no clear D. The CDR3 is made up of 13 amino acids. Trimming pared 2 bases from V and 7 bases from J, leaving 11 bases between. Germline assignment: CDR1 MDHEN and CDR2 SYDVKM. The CDR3 sequence is CASSLVVLGTQYF. The CDR3 DNA reads TGTGCCAGCAGTTTAGTCGTTTTGGGGACCCAGTACTTC.